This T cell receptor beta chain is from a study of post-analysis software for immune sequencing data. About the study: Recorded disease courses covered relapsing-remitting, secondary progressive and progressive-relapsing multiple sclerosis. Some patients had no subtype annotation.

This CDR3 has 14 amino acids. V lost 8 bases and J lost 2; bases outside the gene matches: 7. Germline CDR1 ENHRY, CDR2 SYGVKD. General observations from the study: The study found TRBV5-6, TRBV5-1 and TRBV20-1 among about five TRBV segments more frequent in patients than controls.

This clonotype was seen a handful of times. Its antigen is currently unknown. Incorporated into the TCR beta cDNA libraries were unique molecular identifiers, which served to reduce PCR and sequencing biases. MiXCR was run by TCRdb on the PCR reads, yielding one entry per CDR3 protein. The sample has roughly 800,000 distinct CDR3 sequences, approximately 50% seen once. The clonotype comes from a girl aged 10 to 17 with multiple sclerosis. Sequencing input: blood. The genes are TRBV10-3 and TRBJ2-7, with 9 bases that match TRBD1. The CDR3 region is CAISLTGGPYEQYF. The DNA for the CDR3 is TGTGCCATCTCCCTTACAGGGGGCCCCTACGAGCAGTACTTC.